This TCR beta chain was sequenced during a study of T cell repertoires in cytomegalovirus infection. Study-level background: Both a matching HLA type and CMV infection were indicated by public TCR beta signatures.

In TCRdb, the reads were re-called with MiXCR into one record per CDR3 protein. Here the sample spans roughly 920,000 distinct CDR3 sequences, approximately 31% being singletons. Comments on this clonotype: The antigen remains undetermined.

Looked up from germline, CDR1 is MNHEY and CDR2 is SMNVEV (reference sequence). This CDR3 is built from 16 residues. The V end lost 2 bases, the J end lost 1 base, and 12 bases lay between the germline ends. Broader study findings: Adding up the frequency of public TCR beta families identified people who carried CMV plus the relevant HLA. The ex vivo response was dominated by HLA-C-restricted CMV-specific TCR beta clonotypes.

The sequenced sample was cultured CD8+ T cells from PBMCs, obtained from culture after CMV antigen stimulation. The J gene is TRBJ2-1, the V gene TRBV27; D possibly corresponds to TRBD2 (7 bases). The receptor was isolated from a human donor in good health (CMV status not recorded). Some clones in this sample may be carry-over from other donors' samples. CDR3 coding DNA: TGTGCCAGCAGTTTAGCGCGGGGGCATTCCTACAATGAGCAGTTCTTC. Its translation is CASSLARGHSYNEQFF.